This T cell receptor beta chain was documented in a study of technical replicates of blood from several donors. The method was immunoSEQ multiplex PCR; TCRdb's version includes in-frame clones alone and lacks a portion of them. The sample has tens of thousands of clones, just under 97% seen once. The V gene's germline CDR1 is SGHVS and CDR2 FNYEAQ. This CDR3 spans 14 amino acids. The V gene end was trimmed by 2 bases and the J gene end by 4 bases; junction bases not matched to a gene: 4. The source is a human donor in good health. The chain combines TRBV7-6 with TRBJ1-2, with 7 bases lining up with TRBD1. The sequenced sample consisted of T cells isolated from PBMCs. CDR3 DNA sequence: TGTGCCAGCAGCTTATTAGGGGGCCCCTATGGCTACACCTTC. It translates to CASSLLGGPYGYTF. The variable domain in full, with the rest retrieved from reference TRBV7-6 and TRBJ1-2, is GAGVSQSPRYKVTKRGQDVALRCDPISGHVSLYWYRQALGQGPEFLTYFNYEAQQDKSGLPNDRFSAERPEGSISTLTIQRTEQRDSAMYRCASSLLGGPYGYTFGSGTRLTVV.